This T cell receptor (beta chain) was captured in a study of cytomegalovirus exposure and HLA in healthy donors. Study-wide results and limits: Most TCR sequences proved rare, with some public TCRs found in many donors.

Trimming stripped 3 bases from V and 0 bases from J, with 13 bases between. Germline V lookup: CDR1 MDHEN, CDR2 SYDVKM. CDR3 length: 16 amino acids. With respect to this clone: The antigen is undetermined.

13 Jbeta primers and 60 Vbeta primers were used for the PCR. Profiled with immunoSEQ multiplex PCR; TCRdb holds only in-frame clones, not every one. This table has over 85,000 clones, approximately 76% appearing once. The chain carries TRBV28 and TRBJ2-3, with D perhaps matching TRBD2 (6 bases). The sequence came from a middle-aged man in good health and CMV-seronegative. Sequencing used PBMCs. The CDR3 loop reads CASSLIAGRSTDTQYF. CDR3 in DNA: TGTGCCAGCAGTTTGATTGCGGGACGGAGCACAGATACGCAGTATTTT.